The 15 T cell receptor beta chains presented below share a single source sample, sequenced in a study of patients and donors after allogeneic stem cell transplantation. TCRdb itself ran the RT-PCR reads through MiXCR, one entry per CDR3 protein. The sample shows 50,000 to 60,000 distinct CDR3 sequences, more than 10% of them seen only once. Material: blood, either unsorted or a sorted T cell fraction (not recorded which). These receptors originate from a human donor who was either an allogeneic HSCT recipient or a stem cell or donor lymphocyte infusion donor (not recorded which). It is not recorded whose cells these are; they may come from a transplant donor.

This clonotype was counted between two and nine times. The chain links TRBV27 to TRBJ2-4; tentative D call: TRBD1 (5 bases). The germline CDR1 and CDR2 sequences are MNHEY and SMNVEV (reference sequence). The CDR3 length is 14 residues. Deletions cut 2 bases from V and 6 bases from J, with 11 bases between. DNA of the CDR3: TGTGCCAGCAGTTTAGTGGGAAGGGGAAACATTCAGTACTTC. Translation: CASSLVGRGNIQYF.

J is TRBJ2-7 and V is TRBV18; TRBD1 matches at 8 bases. Germline CDR1 KGHSH, CDR2 LQKENI. This CDR3 region has 15 residues. The J segment lost 6 bases and the V segment lost 0 bases, leaving 7 bases of the junction unmatched. CDR3 bases: TGTGCCAGCTCACCACCGTCGGGACAGGTCGGCGAGCAGTACTTC. Translation: CASSPPSGQVGEQYF.

The table lists this clonotype with a few counts. This chain uses TRBV12-3 or TRBV12-4 with TRBJ2-2; 11 bases align to TRBD1. CDR3 length: 17 residues. J was trimmed by 5 bases and V by 6 bases; bases with no gene match: 11. The CDR3 bases are TGTGCCAGCAGCCGTACCAGGGGACAGGGGGGGACCGGGGAGCTGTTTTTT. Its translation is CASSRTRGQGGTGELFF.

This clonotype is a singleton in its sample. At one end, the junction sequence differs from germline, possibly due to a read error. The chain couples TRBV5-4 to TRBJ2-1, with 7 bases matching TRBD2. The CDR3 extends over 13 amino acids. Germline-derived CDR1 and CDR2 are SGHNT and YYREEE (reference sequence). The CDR3 loop is CASSAGLVHEQFF. In DNA form, the CDR3 reads TGTGCCAGCAGCGCAGGACTAGTCCATGAACAGTTCTTC.

V is TRBV20-1 and J is TRBJ2-1; 7 bases agree with TRBD1. The CDR3 is 14 residues long. Germline CDR1 DFQATT, CDR2 SNEGSKA (reference sequence). The V segment lost 0 bases and the J segment 8 bases; nucleotides outside the gene matches: 7. The CDR3, as DNA: TGCAGTGCTAGAGAAAGGGGGCAGGGCTATGAGCAGTTCTTC. Translation gives CSARERGQGYEQFF.

The gene calls are TRBV27 and TRBJ2-3; a weak D match, TRBD1 (6 bases). Per germline, CDR1 MNHEY and CDR2 SMNVEV (reference sequence). The CDR3 extends over 13 amino acids. The germline V and J ends were trimmed by 8 bases and 2 bases, with 11 bases remaining between them. CDR3 sequence (DNA): TGTGCCAGCTCTGGGACACACACAGATACGCAGTATTTT. Protein sequence: CASSGTHTDTQYF.

This clonotype has at least ten counts. The chain has TRBV19 and TRBJ1-2; 7 bases map to TRBD1. CDR1 and CDR2 (germline): LNHDA, SQIVND (reference sequence). The V segment lost 6 bases and the J segment 0 bases; nucleotides outside the gene matches: 13. The CDR3 is 17 residues long. CDR3 protein: CASRLRDRPVSNYGYTF. In DNA, the CDR3 is TGTGCCAGTAGGCTCCGGGACAGACCCGTTTCTAACTATGGCTACACCTTC.

This clonotype showed up just a few times. This sequence joins TRBV7-9 and TRBJ2-1; 9 nucleotides match TRBD1. This CDR3 contains 15 residues. Per germline, CDR1 SEHNR and CDR2 FQNEAQ (reference sequence). The V segment lost 2 bases and the J segment 7 bases; nucleotides outside the gene matches: 6. The CDR3 sequence is CASSLPETGGNEQFF. The CDR3 nucleotides read TGTGCCAGCAGCTTACCCGAGACAGGGGGGAATGAGCAGTTCTTC.

The sample holds many counts of this clonotype. The chain has TRBV6-5 and TRBJ1-6, with TRBD1 as a possible D gene (6 bases). V lost 2 bases and J lost 8, with 10 bases in between. Germline V gene data show CDR1 as MNHEY and CDR2 as SVGAGI. The CDR3 sequence is 14 residues long. The CDR3 loop reads CASSYERGYSPLHF. For the CDR3, the DNA is TGTGCCAGCAGTTACGAGAGGGGGTATTCACCCCTCCACTTT.

This clonotype appeared a few times. The gene calls are TRBV20-1 and TRBJ2-7, with 9 bases that match TRBD1. CDR1 is DFQATT, CDR2 SNEGSKA, per germline (reference sequence). V dropped 4 bases and J dropped 5; count of bases not matched to a gene: 9. The CDR3 consists of 14 residues. As DNA, the CDR3 is TGCAGTGCTATAGCCGGGACAGGGTTAAACGAGCAGTACTTC. Protein product: CSAIAGTGLNEQYF.

The chain has TRBV29-1 and TRBJ2-5; TRBD2 is a possible D gene (5 bases). Trimming removed 3 bases from V and 5 bases from J, with 25 bases in between. Germline V gene lookup returns CDR1 SQVTM and CDR2 ANQGSEA. The CDR3 has 17 amino acids. This CDR3 reads CSVDGIIARETLETQYF. CDR3 DNA: TGCAGCGTTGACGGGATCATCGCCCGCGAGACTCTGGAGACCCAGTACTTC.

Remarks on this clonotype: This could be a read error, since a much larger clone is one nucleotide away. CDR3: CANRRTEVREKLFF. CDR3 in DNA: TGTGCCAACAGACGGACAGAAGTAAGAGAAAAACTGTTTTTT. J is TRBJ1-4 and V is TRBV12-3 or TRBV12-4, with D possibly matching TRBD1 (6 bases). V lost 10 bases, J lost 8 bases, and 20 bases lay in between. This CDR3 has 14 amino acids.

This clonotype was seen a few times. The chain is built from TRBV5-1 and TRBJ2-7; 9 bases agree with TRBD2. The V gene end was trimmed by 1 base and the J gene end by 0 bases; junction bases not matched to a gene: 5. This CDR3 comprises 16 residues. Looked up from germline, CDR1 is SGHRS and CDR2 is YFSETQ. The CDR3 sequence is CASSLSGREGSYEQYF. The CDR3, as DNA: TGCGCCAGCAGCTTGTCGGGGCGGGAGGGCTCCTACGAGCAGTACTTC.

The chain has TRBV7-2 and TRBJ1-6, with TRBD1 as a possible D gene (5 bases). There are 17 residues in the CDR3. Trimming removed 5 bases from V and 5 bases from J, with 19 bases in between. The germline CDR1 and CDR2 sequences are SGHTA and FQGNSA. This CDR3 is CASSLYSGTEHNSPLHF. Here the CDR3 DNA reads TGTGCCAGCAGCCTCTACTCCGGGACGGAGCATAATTCACCCCTCCACTTT.

This clonotype has more than one count but fewer than ten. The rearrangement uses TRBV2 and TRBJ1-1, with no clear D. Germline CDR1 and CDR2: SNHLY and FYNNEI. Trimming removed 3 bases from V and 0 bases from J, with 8 bases in between. This CDR3 is built from 14 residues. The CDR3 is CASSDEPMNTEAFF. The CDR3 DNA reads TGTGCCAGCAGTGATGAACCCATGAACACTGAAGCTTTCTTT.